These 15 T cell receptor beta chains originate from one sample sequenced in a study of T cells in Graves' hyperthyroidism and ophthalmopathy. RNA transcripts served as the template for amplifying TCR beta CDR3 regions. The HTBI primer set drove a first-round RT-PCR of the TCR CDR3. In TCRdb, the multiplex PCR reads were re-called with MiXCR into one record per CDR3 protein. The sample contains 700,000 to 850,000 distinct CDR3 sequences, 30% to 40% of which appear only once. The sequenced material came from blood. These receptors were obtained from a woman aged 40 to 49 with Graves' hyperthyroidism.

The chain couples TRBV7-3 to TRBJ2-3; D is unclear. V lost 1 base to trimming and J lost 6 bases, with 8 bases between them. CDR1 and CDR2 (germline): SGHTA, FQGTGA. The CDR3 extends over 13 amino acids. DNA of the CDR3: TGTGCCAGCAGCTTAAGAGTTGATGATACGCAGTATTTT. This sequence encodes CASSLRVDDTQYF.

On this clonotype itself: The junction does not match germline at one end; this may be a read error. CDR3 DNA: TGTGCCAGCAGCCCGTACGGACAGGGCCGCACACCCCGGTTGAACACTGAAGCTCTCTTT. Translation: CASSPYGQGRTPRLNTEALF. V gene TRBV11-2 combines with J gene TRBJ1-1, with 8 bases lining up with TRBD1. The CDR3 totals 20 residues. Looked up from germline, CDR1 is SGHAT and CDR2 is FQNNGV. Looking up the rest from reference TRBV11-2 and TRBJ1-1 gives the full variable domain: EAGVAQSPRYKIIEKRQSVAFWCNPISGHATLYWYQQILGQGPKLLIQFQNNGVVDDSQLPKDRFSAERLKGVDSTLKIQPAKLEDSAVYLCASSPYGQGRTPRLNTEALFGQGTRLTVV.

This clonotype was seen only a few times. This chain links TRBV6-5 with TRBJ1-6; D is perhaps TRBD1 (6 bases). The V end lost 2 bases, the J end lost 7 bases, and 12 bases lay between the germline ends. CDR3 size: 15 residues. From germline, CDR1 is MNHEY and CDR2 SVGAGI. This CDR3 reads CASSYGGSMNSPLHF. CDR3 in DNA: TGTGCCAGCAGTTACGGGGGCAGTATGAATTCACCCCTCCACTTT.

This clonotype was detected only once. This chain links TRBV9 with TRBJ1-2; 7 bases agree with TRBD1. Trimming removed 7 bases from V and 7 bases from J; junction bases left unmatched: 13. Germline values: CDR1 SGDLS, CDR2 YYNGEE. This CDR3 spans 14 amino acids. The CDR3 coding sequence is TGTGCCAGCGACAGGGCTTTAGGCGGCCTTGGCTACACCTTC. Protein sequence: CASDRALGGLGYTF.

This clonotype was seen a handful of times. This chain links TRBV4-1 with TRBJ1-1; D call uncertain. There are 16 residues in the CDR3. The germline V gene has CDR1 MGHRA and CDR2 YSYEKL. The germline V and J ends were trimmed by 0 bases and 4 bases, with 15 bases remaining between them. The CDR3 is CASSQDLAPLSTEAFF. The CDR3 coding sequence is TGCGCCAGCAGCCAAGATCTTGCACCCTTGAGCACTGAAGCTTTCTTT.

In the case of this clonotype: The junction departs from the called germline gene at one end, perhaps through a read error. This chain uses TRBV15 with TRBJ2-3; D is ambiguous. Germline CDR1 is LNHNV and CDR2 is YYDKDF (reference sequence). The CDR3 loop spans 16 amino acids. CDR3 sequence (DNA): TGTGCCACCAGCAGAGTCCCCTCAAGATTGGCAGATACGCAGTGTTTT. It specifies CATSRVPSRLADTQCF.

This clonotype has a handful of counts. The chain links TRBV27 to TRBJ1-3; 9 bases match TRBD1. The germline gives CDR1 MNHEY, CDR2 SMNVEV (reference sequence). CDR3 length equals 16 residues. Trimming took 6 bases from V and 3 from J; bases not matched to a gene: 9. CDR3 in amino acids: CASRKDTGGNGNTIYF. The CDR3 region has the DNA TGTGCCAGCAGAAAGGACACAGGGGGCAATGGAAACACCATATATTTT.

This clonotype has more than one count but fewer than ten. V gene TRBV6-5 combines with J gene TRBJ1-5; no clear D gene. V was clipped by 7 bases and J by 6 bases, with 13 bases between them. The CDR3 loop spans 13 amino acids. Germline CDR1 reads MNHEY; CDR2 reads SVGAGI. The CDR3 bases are TGTGCCAGCACCCCCAGTAGCCTTCAGCCCCAGCATTTT. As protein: CASTPSSLQPQHF.

The CDR3: CASSRQVPDSSYEQYF. The CDR3 DNA reads as TGTGCCAGCAGCCGACAAGTCCCCGACAGCTCCTACGAGCAGTACTTC. This chain links TRBV3-2 with TRBJ2-7; the table names TRBD2, a call not compared with the DNA. TRBV3-2 is termed a pseudogene. CDR3 size: 16 residues.

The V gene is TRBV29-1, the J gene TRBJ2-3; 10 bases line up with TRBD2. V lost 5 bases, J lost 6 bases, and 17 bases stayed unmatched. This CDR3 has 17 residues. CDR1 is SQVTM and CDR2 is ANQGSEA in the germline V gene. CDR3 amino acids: CSVSAGGPRSGGDTQYF. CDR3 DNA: TGCAGCGTTTCAGCGGGAGGGCCTCGGTCCGGTGGGGATACGCAGTATTTT.

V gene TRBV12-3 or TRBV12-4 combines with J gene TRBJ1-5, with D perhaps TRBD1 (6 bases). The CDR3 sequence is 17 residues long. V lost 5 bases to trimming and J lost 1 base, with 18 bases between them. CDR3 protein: CASSALRTGNSNQPQHF. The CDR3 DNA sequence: TGTGCCAGCAGTGCCCTTCGAACAGGGAACAGCAATCAGCCCCAGCATTTT.

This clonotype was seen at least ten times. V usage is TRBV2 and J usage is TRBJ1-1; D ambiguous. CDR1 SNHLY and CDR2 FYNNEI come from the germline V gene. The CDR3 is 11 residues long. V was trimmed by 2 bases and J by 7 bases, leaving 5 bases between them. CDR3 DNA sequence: TGTGCCAGCAGTGAACACTTTGAAGCTTTCTTT. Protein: CASSEHFEAFF.

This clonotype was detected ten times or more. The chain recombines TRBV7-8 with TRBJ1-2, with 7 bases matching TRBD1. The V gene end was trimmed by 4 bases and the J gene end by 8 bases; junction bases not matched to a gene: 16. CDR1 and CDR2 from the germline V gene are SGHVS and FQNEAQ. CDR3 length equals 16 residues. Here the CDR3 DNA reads TGTGCCAGCAGCTCTCAGACAGGGACCTTATCGACCGGCTACACCTTC. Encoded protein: CASSSQTGTLSTGYTF.

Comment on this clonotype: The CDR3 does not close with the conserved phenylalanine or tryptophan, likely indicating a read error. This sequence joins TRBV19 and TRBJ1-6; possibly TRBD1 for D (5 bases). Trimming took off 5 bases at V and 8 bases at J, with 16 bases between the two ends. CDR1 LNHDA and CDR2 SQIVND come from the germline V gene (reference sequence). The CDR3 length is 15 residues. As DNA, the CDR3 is TGTGCCAGTAGTCCCCGGCGACAAGGGGATTCACCCCTCCACCTT. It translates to CASSPRRQGDSPLHL.

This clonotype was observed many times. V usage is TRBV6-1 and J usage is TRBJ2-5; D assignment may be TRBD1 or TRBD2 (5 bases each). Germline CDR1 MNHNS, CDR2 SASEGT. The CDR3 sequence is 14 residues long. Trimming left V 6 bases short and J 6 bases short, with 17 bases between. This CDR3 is CASRTSGAGQTQYF. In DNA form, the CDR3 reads TGTGCCAGCAGAACTAGTGGGGCAGGCCAGACCCAGTACTTC.